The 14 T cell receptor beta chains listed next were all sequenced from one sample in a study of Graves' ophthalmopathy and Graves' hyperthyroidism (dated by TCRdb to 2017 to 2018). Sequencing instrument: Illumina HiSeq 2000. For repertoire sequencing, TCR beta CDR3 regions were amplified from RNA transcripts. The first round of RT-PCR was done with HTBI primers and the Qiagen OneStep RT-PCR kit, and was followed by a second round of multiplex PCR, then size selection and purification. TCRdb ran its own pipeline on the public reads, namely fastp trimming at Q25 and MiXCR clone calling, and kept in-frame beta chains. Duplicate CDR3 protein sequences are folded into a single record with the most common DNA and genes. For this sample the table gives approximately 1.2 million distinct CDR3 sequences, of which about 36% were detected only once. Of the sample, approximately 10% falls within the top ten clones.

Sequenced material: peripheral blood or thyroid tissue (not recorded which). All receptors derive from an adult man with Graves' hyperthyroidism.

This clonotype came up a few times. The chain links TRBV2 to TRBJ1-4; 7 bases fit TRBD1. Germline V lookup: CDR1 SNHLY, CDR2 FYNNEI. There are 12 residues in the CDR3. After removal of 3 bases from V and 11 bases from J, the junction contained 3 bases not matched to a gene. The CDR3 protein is CASSDTGDKLFF. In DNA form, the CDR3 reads TGTGCCAGCAGTGACACAGGGGATAAACTGTTTTTT.

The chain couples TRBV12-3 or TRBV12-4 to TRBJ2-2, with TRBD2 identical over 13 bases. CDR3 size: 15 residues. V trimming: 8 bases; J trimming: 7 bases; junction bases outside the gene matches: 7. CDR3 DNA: TGTGCCAGCGGCCGACTAGCGGGGGGCCACGGGGAGCTGTTTTTT. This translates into CASGRLAGGHGELFF.

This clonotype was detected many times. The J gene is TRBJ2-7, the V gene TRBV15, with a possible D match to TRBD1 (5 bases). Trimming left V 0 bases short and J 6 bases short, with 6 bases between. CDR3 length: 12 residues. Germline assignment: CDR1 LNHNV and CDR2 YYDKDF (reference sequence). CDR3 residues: CATSREGVEQYF. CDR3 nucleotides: TGTGCCACCAGCAGAGAAGGGGTCGAGCAGTACTTC.

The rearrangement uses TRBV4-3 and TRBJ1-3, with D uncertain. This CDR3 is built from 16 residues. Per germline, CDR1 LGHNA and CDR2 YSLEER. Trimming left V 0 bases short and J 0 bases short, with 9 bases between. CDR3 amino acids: CASSQEMVYSGNTIYF. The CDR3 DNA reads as TGCGCCAGCAGCCAAGAAATGGTTTACTCTGGAAACACCATATATTTT.

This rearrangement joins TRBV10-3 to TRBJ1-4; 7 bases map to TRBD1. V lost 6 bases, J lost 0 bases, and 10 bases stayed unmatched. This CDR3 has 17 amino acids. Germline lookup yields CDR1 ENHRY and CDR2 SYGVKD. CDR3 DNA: TGTGCCATCAGGGTCGGCACAGGGGTGTCAACTAATGAAAAACTGTTTTTT. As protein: CAIRVGTGVSTNEKLFF.

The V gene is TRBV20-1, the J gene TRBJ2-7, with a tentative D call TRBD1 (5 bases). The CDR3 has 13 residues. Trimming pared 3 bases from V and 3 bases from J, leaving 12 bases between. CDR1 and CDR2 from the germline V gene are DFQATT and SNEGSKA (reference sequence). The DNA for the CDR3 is TGCAGTGCTAGCGCCAGGGTTGACTACGAGCAGTACTTC. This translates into CSASARVDYEQYF.

CDR3 in DNA: TGCAGGGACATTGCTGGGGCCAACGTCCTGACTTTC. Its protein is CRDIAGANVLTF. The chain is built from TRBV29-1 and TRBJ2-6; weak D call: TRBD1 (5 bases). Germline-derived CDR1 and CDR2 are SQVTM and ANQGSEA. The CDR3 sequence is 12 residues long.

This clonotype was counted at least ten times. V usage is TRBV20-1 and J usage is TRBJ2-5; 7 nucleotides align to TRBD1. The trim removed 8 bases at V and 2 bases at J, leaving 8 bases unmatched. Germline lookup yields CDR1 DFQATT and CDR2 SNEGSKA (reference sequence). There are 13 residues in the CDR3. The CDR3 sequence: CSQLTGNQETQYF. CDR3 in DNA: TGCAGTCAGTTGACAGGGAATCAAGAGACCCAGTACTTC.

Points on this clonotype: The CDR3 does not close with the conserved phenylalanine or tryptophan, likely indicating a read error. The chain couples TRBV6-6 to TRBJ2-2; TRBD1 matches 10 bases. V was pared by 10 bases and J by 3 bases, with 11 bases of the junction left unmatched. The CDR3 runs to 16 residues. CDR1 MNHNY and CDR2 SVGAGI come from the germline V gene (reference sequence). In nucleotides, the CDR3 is TGTGCCATTATCACCTCCGGGACAGGGGACACCGGGGAGCTGTTTTCT. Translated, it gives CAIITSGTGDTGELFS.

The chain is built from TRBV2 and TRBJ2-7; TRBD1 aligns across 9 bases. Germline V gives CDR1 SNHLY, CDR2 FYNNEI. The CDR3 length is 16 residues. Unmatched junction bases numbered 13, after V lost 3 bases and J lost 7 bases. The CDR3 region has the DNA TGTGCCAGCAGTGATGGGGGGGACAGGGTTTCCCATGAGCAGTACTTC. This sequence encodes CASSDGGDRVSHEQYF.

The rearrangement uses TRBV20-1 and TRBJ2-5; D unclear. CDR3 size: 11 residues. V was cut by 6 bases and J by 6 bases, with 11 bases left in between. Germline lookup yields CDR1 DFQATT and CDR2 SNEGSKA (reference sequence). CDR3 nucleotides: TGCAGTGCCCGTGATGCGCAGACCCAGTACTTC. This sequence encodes CSARDAQTQYF.

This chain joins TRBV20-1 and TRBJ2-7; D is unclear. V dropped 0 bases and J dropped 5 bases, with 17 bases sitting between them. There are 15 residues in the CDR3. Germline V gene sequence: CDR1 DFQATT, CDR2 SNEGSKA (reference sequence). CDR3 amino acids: CSARDVRQEVHEQYF. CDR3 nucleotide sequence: TGCAGTGCTAGAGATGTTCGACAAGAGGTCCACGAGCAGTACTTC.

The CDR3 spells CASSENVVLDGGMKRLFF. The DNA for the CDR3 is TGTGCCAGCAGCGAAAATGTGGTTTTGGACGGTGGAATGAAAAGACTGTTTTTT. This sequence joins TRBV11-2 and TRBJ1-4; D gene ambiguous. The CDR3 has 18 residues. Trimming stripped 5 bases from V and 13 bases from J, with 32 bases between. Per the germline V gene, CDR1 is SGHAT and CDR2 is FQNNGV.

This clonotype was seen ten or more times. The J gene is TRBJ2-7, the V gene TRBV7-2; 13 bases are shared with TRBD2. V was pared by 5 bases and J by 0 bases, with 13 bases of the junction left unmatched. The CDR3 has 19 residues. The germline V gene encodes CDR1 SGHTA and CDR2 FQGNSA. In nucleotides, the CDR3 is TGTGCCAGCAGCGTAGGTGAAACGGGACTAGCGGGGAGCTCCTACGAGCAGTACTTC. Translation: CASSVGETGLAGSSYEQYF.